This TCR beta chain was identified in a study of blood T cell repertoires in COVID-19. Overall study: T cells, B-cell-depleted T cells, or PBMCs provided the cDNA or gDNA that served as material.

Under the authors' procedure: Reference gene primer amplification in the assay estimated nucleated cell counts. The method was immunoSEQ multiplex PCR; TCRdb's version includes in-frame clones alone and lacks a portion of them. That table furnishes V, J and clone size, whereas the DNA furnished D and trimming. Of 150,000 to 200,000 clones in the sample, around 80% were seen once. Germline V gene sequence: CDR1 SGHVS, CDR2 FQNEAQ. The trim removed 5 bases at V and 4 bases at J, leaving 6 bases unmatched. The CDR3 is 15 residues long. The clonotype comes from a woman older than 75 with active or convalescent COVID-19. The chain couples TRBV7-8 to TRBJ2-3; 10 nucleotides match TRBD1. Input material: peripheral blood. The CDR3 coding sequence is TGTGCCAGCAGCCTGCGACAGGGGGCATCAGATACGCAGTATTTT. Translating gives CASSLRQGASDTQYF.